This is a list of T cell receptor beta chains from one sample in a study of T cells expressing NK-cell markers. TCRdb re-called the 5' RACE reads, yielding one record per CDR3 amino acid sequence without DNA. The table lists about 380,000 distinct CDR3 sequences, with about 5.2% in the top ten. The sequenced material came from blood T cells: a sorted CD56 or NKG2C T cell subset, CD4+ or CD8+ T cells, or bulk PBMC T cells (not recorded which). The receptors stem from a man aged 18-75 years in good health. Both conserved end residues are part of each CDR3.

CSVSGSSYQETQYF	TRBJ2-5	TRBV29-1
CASSLDRVNEQFF	TRBJ2-1	TRBV5-1
CASSQDSQGGGYTF	TRBJ1-2	TRBV3-1
CASSLMGGSIYGYTF	TRBJ1-2	TRBV7-3
CASSQAGYGYTF	TRBJ1-2	TRBV3-1
CASSPALIQGFPGELFF	TRBJ2-2	TRBV7-7
CASDVVGLGTDTQYF	TRBJ2-3	TRBV6-2/TRBV6-3
CASSLYRGGPQHF	TRBJ1-5	TRBV5-6
CASSQGGSGGTDTQYF	TRBJ2-3	TRBV4-1
CASSWDPRSEAFF	TRBJ1-1	TRBV7-2
CSGRPLGTGDTDTQYF	TRBJ2-3	TRBV20-1
CASSWNLGLAGLAEQFF	TRBJ2-1	TRBV6-2/TRBV6-3
CATLGQSYEQYF	TRBJ2-7	TRBV30
CASSSLPQGAYEQYF	TRBJ2-7	TRBV28
CASSSSLLTGSAGELFF	TRBJ2-2	TRBV5-1
CASSYRRGLRYGYTF	TRBJ1-2	TRBV6-5
CASSLVATMNTEAFF	TRBJ1-1	TRBV7-9